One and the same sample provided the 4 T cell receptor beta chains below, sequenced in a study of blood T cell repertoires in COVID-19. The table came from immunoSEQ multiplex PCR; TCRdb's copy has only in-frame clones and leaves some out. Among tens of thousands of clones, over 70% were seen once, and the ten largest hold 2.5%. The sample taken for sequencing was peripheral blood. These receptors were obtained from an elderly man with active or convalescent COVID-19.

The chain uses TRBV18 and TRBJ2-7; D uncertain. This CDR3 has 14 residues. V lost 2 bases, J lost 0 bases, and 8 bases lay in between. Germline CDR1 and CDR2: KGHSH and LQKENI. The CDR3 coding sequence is TGTGCCAGCTCACCAACCCAGGACTCCTACGAGCAGTACTTC. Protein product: CASSPTQDSYEQYF.

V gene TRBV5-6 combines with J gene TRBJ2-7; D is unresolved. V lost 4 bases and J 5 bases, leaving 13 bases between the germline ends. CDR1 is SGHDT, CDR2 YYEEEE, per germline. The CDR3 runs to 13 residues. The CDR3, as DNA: TGTGCCAGCAGCAGACATACGGTCCACGAGCAGTACTTC. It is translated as CASSRHTVHEQYF.

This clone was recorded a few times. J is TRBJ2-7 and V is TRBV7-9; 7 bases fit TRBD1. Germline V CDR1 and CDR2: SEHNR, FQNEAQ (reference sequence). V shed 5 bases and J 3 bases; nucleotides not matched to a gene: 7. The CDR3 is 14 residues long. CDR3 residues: CASSPGTVDYEQYF. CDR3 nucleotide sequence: TGTGCCAGCAGCCCCGGGACAGTTGACTACGAGCAGTACTTC.

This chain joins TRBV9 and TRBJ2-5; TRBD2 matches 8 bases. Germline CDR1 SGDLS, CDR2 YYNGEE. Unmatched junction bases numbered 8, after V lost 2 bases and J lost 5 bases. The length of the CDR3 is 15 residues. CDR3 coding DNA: TGTGCCAGCAGCGTCGCCGGGACTAGTTCTGAGACCCAGTACTTC. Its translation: CASSVAGTSSETQYF.